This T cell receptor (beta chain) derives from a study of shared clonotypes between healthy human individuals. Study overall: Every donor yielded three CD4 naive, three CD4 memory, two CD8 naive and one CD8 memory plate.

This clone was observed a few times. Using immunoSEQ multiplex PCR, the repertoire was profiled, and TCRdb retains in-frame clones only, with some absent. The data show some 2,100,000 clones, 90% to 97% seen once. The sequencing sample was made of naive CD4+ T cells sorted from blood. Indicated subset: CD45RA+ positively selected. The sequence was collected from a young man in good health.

CDR3 sequence reads: CASKVGGSYNEQFF. CDR3 coding DNA: TGTGCCAGCAAGGTGGGAGGCTCCTACAATGAGCAGTTCTTC. This chain connects TRBV2 to TRBJ2-1; maybe TRBD2 (6 bases). The ends were cut back, 7 bases at V and 0 bases at J, with 10 bases in the middle. The CDR3 consists of 14 residues. Looked up from germline, CDR1 is SNHLY and CDR2 is FYNNEI.